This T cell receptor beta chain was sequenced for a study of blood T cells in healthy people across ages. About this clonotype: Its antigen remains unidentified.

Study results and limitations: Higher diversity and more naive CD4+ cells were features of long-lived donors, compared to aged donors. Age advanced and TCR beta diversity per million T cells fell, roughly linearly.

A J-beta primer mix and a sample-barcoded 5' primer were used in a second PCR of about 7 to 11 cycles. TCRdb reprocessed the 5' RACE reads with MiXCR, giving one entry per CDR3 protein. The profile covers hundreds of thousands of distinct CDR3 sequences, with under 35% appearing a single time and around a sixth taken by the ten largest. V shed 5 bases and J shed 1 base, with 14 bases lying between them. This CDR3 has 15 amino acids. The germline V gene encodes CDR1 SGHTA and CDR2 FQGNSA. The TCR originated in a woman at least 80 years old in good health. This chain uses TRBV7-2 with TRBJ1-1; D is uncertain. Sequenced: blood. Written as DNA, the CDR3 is TGTGCCAGCAGCCCCGGCGGGTACAGGAACACTGAAGCTTTCTTT. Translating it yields CASSPGGYRNTEAFF. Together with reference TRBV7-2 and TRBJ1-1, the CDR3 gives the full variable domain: GAGVSQSPSNKVTEKGKDVELRCDPISGHTALYWYRQSLGQGLEFLIYFQGNSAPDKSGLPSDRFSAERTGGSVSTLTIQRTQQEDSAVYLCASSPGGYRNTEAFFGQGTRLTVV.